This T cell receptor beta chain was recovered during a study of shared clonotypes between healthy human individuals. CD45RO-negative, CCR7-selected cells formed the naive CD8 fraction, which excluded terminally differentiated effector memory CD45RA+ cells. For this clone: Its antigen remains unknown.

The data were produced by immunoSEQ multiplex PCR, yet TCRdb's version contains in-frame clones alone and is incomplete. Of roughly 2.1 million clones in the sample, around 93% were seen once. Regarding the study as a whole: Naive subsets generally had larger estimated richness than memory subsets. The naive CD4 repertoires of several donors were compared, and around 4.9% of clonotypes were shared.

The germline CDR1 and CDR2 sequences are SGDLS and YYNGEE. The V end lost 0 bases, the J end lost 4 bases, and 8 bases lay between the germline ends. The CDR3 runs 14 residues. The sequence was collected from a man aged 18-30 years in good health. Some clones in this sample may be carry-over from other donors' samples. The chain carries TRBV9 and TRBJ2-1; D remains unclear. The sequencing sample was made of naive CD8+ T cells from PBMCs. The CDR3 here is CASSVDATYNEQFF. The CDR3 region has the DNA TGTGCCAGCAGCGTAGACGCGACTTACAATGAGCAGTTCTTC.